A selection of T cell receptor beta chains follows, all from one sample in a study of cytomegalovirus exposure and HLA in healthy donors. Generated by immunoSEQ multiplex PCR, the TCRdb table keeps only in-frame clones and is missing some. This sample has about 94,000 clones, with 78% found just once. The sequencing input was PBMCs. These receptors were collected from a woman aged 60-75 years in good health and CMV-seronegative. CDR3s leave out the opening cysteine and the closing phenylalanine or tryptophan.

V: TRBV28
CDR3: ASNPESDRLKSYEQY

V: TRBV5-8
CDR3: ASRLLGQRGETQY

V: TRBV25-1
CDR3: ASTKDWRGLGLF

V: TRBV5-6
CDR3: ASSWGGGSAYNEQF

V: TRBV14
CDR3: ASSKLAGEVTDTQY

V: TRBV11-2
CDR3: ASSLVSSSGNTIY

V: TRBV7-2
CDR3: ASSEGLAGGQETQY

V: TRBV9
CDR3: ASSPRGQGYNEQF

V: TRBV7-7
CDR3: ASSLGLAGTDTQY

V: TRBV6-1
CDR3: ASSDGGLYGYT

V: TRBV27
CDR3: ASSLSGRGNYGYT

V: TRBV2
CDR3: ASSESGGSYNEQF

V: TRBV7-6
CDR3: ASSLASGTTDTQY

V: TRBV13
CDR3: ASSSTGGVRPHYGYT

V: TRBV7-2
CDR3: ASSSLAGEVDTQY

V: TRBV28
CDR3: ASSQTGYEQY

V: TRBV4-3
CDR3: ASSQEGVGTEAF

V: TRBV25-1
CDR3: ASSEYGTGGWVGEKLF

V: TRBV7-9
CDR3: ASNTGTGPKLSGNTIY

V: TRBV28
CDR3: ATRNGQGQAF

V: TRBV4-2
CDR3: ASSQEGGGNEKLF

V: TRBV7-9
CDR3: ASSPPTGRYEQY

V: TRBV10-3
CDR3: AIEDTMNTEAF

V: TRBV7-2
CDR3: ASSLDSGGAGGTQY

V: TRBV7-2
CDR3: ASTQQGTTTNEKLF

V: TRBV19
CDR3: ASSMTGANTEAF

V: TRBV27
CDR3: ASRGSGQETQY

V: TRBV5-1
CDR3: ASSLGSSGQGDSPLH

V: TRBV5-1
CDR3: ASSLSTDTQY

V: TRBV2
CDR3: ASSYPLQGYETQY

V: TRBV19
CDR3: ASSIDGSSGANVLT

V: TRBV30
CDR3: AWSGQGNTEAF